This is a list of T cell receptor beta chains from one sample in a study of T-cell reconstitution after alpha-beta-depleted transplantation in children. Via MiXCR, TCRdb re-called the PCR reads, giving one row per CDR3 protein. This sample has 330,000 or so distinct CDR3 sequences, with roughly 7.8% found just once. The source was peripheral blood, collected 360 days after TCRalphabeta/CD19-depleted stem cell transplant. The receptors here all came from a female patient between 2 and 15 years old who had a stem cell transplant for Fanconi anemia, so the T cells may come from the graft donor. The CDR3 runs from the conserved cysteine through the conserved F or W.

V gene	J gene	CDR3 protein
TRBV15	TRBJ2-3	CATSIDRGGDTQYF
TRBV3-1	TRBJ2-7	CASSQGGQDSYEQYF
TRBV28	TRBJ2-3	CASSLAWGQGAARTDTQYF
TRBV28	TRBJ1-5	CASSLLWQPQHF
TRBV15	TRBJ1-5	CATSRGTHQPQHF
TRBV18	TRBJ1-5	CASSPLRNQPQHF
TRBV20-1	TRBJ2-1	CSATPPSLGNEQFF
TRBV20-1	TRBJ1-4	CSARGQVNEKLFF
TRBV7-6	TRBJ2-7	CASSLGQGSSYEQYF
TRBV20-1	TRBJ2-7	CSAGAGFTPEQYF
TRBV4-3	TRBJ1-3	CASSTDRDSIRGNTIYF
TRBV29-1	TRBJ1-2	CSVERGRNYGYTF
TRBV10-3	TRBJ2-1	CAISGGSSSYNEQFF
TRBV3-1	TRBJ1-5	CASSQDLIGQPQHF
TRBV20-1	TRBJ2-5	CSADPLAGGLSETQYF
TRBV20-1	TRBJ1-2	CSALSSAGGKEWGYTF
TRBV5-1	TRBJ1-6	CASSFTQGILNSPLHF
TRBV10-3	TRBJ2-6	CAISENLGPGANVLTF
TRBV27	TRBJ2-7	CASSNTRILSSYEQYF
TRBV6-5	TRBJ1-1	CASSYWGAKGTEAFF
TRBV6-5	TRBJ1-5	CASSNNRQPQHF
TRBV24-1	TRBJ2-7	CATSDLGDRTYEQYF
TRBV12-3/TRBV12-4	TRBJ2-2	CASSDPQGQATGELFF
TRBV11-2	TRBJ2-1	CASSQKGEQFF
TRBV20-1	TRBJ2-5	CSARTSGGPDGSETQYF
TRBV4-2	TRBJ1-4	CASSPDPLADNEKLFF
TRBV7-2	TRBJ2-2	CASSLRSGGTGELFF
TRBV6-2/TRBV6-3	TRBJ2-3	CASGDFTDTQYF
TRBV28	TRBJ1-5	CASSLWGGQPSNQPQHF
TRBV6-2/TRBV6-3	TRBJ2-2	CASTLFVDTGELFF
TRBV2	TRBJ1-6	CASSEARGQGLSSYNSPLHF
TRBV12-3/TRBV12-4	TRBJ2-1	CASSPGLAGYNEQFF
TRBV11-2	TRBJ2-3	CASSLELDNTQYF
TRBV15	TRBJ2-5	CATSRDLARQETQYF
TRBV7-3	TRBJ2-1	CASSLNGGDDEQFF
TRBV6-2/TRBV6-3	TRBJ2-1	CASSHSGGPYNEQFF
TRBV3-1	TRBJ1-1	CASSQLTNTEAFF
TRBV7-2	TRBJ2-1	CASSLLGATSSYNEQFF
TRBV11-2	TRBJ2-1	CASSLSLDSEQFF
TRBV7-6	TRBJ1-5	CASSLAAASNQPQHF
TRBV28	TRBJ1-6	CASRPREGYNSPLHF
TRBV14	TRBJ2-2	CASSPQRGLNTGELFF
TRBV7-6	TRBJ2-5	CASSLGGRGGETQYF